The 5 T cell receptor beta chains below all came from one sample that was sequenced in a study of vaccination and CD4 T cells after COVID-19. Sample treatment: approximately 9-day PBMC culture with coronavirus spike peptide pools or control peptides (ViraFEST assay). No antigen has been identified for these receptors. Cultured CD4+ T-cell DNA underwent Oncomine TCR Beta short-read sequencing. TCRdb fed the PCR reads into MiXCR, producing one record per CDR3 protein. The sample comprises 15,000 to 20,000 distinct CDR3 sequences, 50% of which are singletons, and around 6.1% rests with the top ten. What was sequenced was CD4+ T cells from blood, cultured in vitro. Receptors were obtained from a human donor who had recovered from COVID-19.

The chain couples TRBV15 to TRBJ2-4; 7 nucleotides match TRBD2. The CDR3 spans 17 residues. V shed 0 bases, J shed 5 bases, and the junction held 10 bases outside the gene matches. CDR1 LNHNV and CDR2 YYDKDF come from the germline V gene (reference sequence). The CDR3 loop reads CATSRELTSLPENIQYF. The CDR3 bases are TGTGCCACCAGCAGAGAGTTGACTAGCTTACCAGAAAACATTCAGTACTTC. The variable domain in full, with the rest retrieved from reference TRBV15 and TRBJ2-4, is DAMVIQNPRYQVTQFGKPVTLSCSQTLNHNVMYWYQQKSSQAPKLLFHYYDKDFNNEADTPDNFQSRRPNTSFCFLDIRSPGLGDTAMYLCATSRELTSLPENIQYFGAGTRLSVL.

The J gene is TRBJ2-3, the V gene TRBV7-3; 9 nucleotides align to TRBD2. The germline CDR1 and CDR2 sequences are SGHTA and FQGTGA. Trimming took 4 bases from V and 6 from J; bases not matched to a gene: 8. The CDR3 spans 15 residues. The CDR3 loop is CASSSRLAVADTQYF. The CDR3 nucleotides are TGTGCCAGCAGCTCCCGACTAGCGGTGGCGGATACGCAGTATTTT.

This chain uses TRBV27 with TRBJ1-2, with 7 bases that match TRBD1. CDR3 size: 16 residues. The germline gives CDR1 MNHEY, CDR2 SMNVEV (reference sequence). V trimming: 3 bases; J trimming: 7 bases; junction bases outside the gene matches: 14. CDR3 loop: CASSFRGGRDVGGYTF. CDR3 coding DNA: TGTGCCAGCAGTTTCAGGGGGGGCAGGGATGTTGGTGGCTACACCTTC.

This clonotype has more than one count but fewer than ten. CDR3 loop: CSARPQGEGTDTQYF. CDR3 nucleotide sequence: TGCAGTGCTAGACCGCAGGGGGAAGGGACAGATACGCAGTATTTT. The genes are TRBV20-1 and TRBJ2-3, with TRBD1 matching 7 bases. J was trimmed by 3 bases and V by 2 bases; bases with no gene match: 8. This CDR3 is built from 15 residues. CDR1 is DFQATT and CDR2 is SNEGSKA in the germline V gene (reference sequence).

V gene TRBV2 combines with J gene TRBJ2-1, with D possibly matching TRBD1 (6 bases). Per the germline V gene, CDR1 is SNHLY and CDR2 is FYNNEI. V was cut by 3 bases and J by 2 bases, with 8 bases left in between. This CDR3 has 14 residues. The CDR3 spells CASSEDSTYNEQFF. CDR3 sequence (DNA): TGTGCCAGCAGTGAGGACAGCACCTACAATGAGCAGTTCTTC.